This record looks at one T cell receptor (beta chain) sequence and its context. This clone's antigen is unknown. Within one base of it there is no much larger clone, and no base qualities were kept. Genomic DNA was extracted from sorted cells for sequencing of the TCRbeta CDR3 region. The immunoSEQ Assay was used for sequencing of TCRbeta CDR3 regions. TCRdb's version of the immuneACCESS table is confined to in-frame rearrangements and falls short of the full clone set. An unresolved V gene accounts for under half of the shortfall where checked; the remainder is of unknown origin. For this sample there are fewer than 50,000 clones; approximately 86% appear just once. The ten largest account for 7.6% of the sample. The sample originates from a study of OX40 agonist ivuxolimab in advanced cancers. Background on the whole study: Ivuxolimab was an agonistic, fully human IgG2 monoclonal antibody directed against OX40 (CD134), a costimulatory receptor. Patients were allowed to have had prior anti-PD-1, anti-PD-L1 or anti-CTLA-4 therapy, and approximately 37% of the dose-escalation patients had been treated with checkpoint inhibitors. The purpose of peripheral TCRbeta sequencing was to test whether ivuxolimab changed TCR sequence diversity and led to clonal T-cell expansion. The dose-escalation cohort was over 70% male with a mean age of about 60 years, ranging from roughly 23 to 80. Partial responses occurred in three dose-escalation patients: two with cutaneous melanoma and one with hepatocellular carcinoma. Intravenous ivuxolimab was administered to patients every 2 weeks at six dose levels: 0.01, 0.1, 0.3, 1.5, 3 and 10 mg/kg. The monotherapy dose-escalation portion (N = 52 patients) of the phase I ivuxolimab trial is reported in the paper. Among the roughly 54 dose-escalation patients, approximately 20 had hepatocellular carcinoma, roughly 15 melanoma, 9 renal cell carcinoma and 9 head and neck cancer.

The trial excluded patients who had a history of autoimmune disease or who were on systemic immunosuppression. Peripheral blood for TCR sequencing was collected from all dose cohorts at baseline, on cycle 4 day 1, and on cycle 7 day 1. The samples were taken from a phase I, first-in-human, multicenter, open-label dose-escalation trial of ivuxolimab. Adults with locally advanced or metastatic melanoma, renal cell, hepatocellular, or head and neck squamous cell carcinoma were enrolled in the trial. Before TCR sequencing, CD4+ T cells and CD8+ T cells were sorted from peripheral blood as separate populations. Ends trimmed: V by 7 bases, J by 1 base; bases unmatched to a gene: 7. The germline V gene encodes CDR1 SNHLY and CDR2 FYNNEI. From the cysteine up to the phenylalanine, the CDR3 has a length of 15 residues. CDR3 DNA is the only sequence kept; it has 45 bases, read in frame from the first base.

Findings and caveats that apply to the study as a whole: Clonal expansion of both CD4+ and CD8+ blood T cells was observed from baseline to week 6 at doses 0.1 to 3.0 mg/kg. In the 0.1-3.0 mg/kg groups, partial responders were among the patients with the lowest normalized peripheral clonal expansion, particularly in CD8+ T cells. The antigen specificity of the clonally expanded peripheral T cells was not determined. Low levels of normalized T-cell clonal expansion were also seen in some patients who did not respond. After ivuxolimab, CD8+ T cells had more expanded clones than CD4+ T cells on average.

This specimen consisted of CD4+ or CD8+ T cells sorted from blood, obtained in a trial of the OX40 agonist ivuxolimab. The chain employs TRBV2 and TRBJ2-3; the junction holds 8 bases that match TRBD2. The clonotype originates from an adult with an advanced solid tumor such as melanoma, head and neck, liver or kidney cancer. The nucleotides read TGTGCCAGCATAATAGCGGGAACACGCACAGATACGCAGTATTTT. Translated, this gives CASIIAGTRTDTQYF.